Below are 27 T cell receptor beta chains sequenced from a single sample in a study of identical twins. One entry per CDR3 protein results from TCRdb running MiXCR on the 5' RACE reads. This table has more than 200,000 distinct CDR3 sequences, roughly 13% appearing once. Sequenced material: memory (CD45RO+) T cells sorted from blood. The receptor set was obtained from a woman between 18 and 29 years old in good health.

DNA for the CDR3: TGTGCCAGCAGCGTAGACCCGGGCAGGTCTTCAGAGACCCAGTACTTC. This encodes CASSVDPGRSSETQYF. The chain has TRBV9 and TRBJ2-5; no definite D call. Germline CDR1 and CDR2: SGDLS and YYNGEE. There are 16 residues in the CDR3. V shed 0 bases and J shed 4 bases, with 16 bases lying between them.

This chain connects TRBV7-6 to TRBJ2-3; tentative D call: TRBD1 (5 bases). The V gene's germline CDR1 is SGHVS and CDR2 FNYEAQ. Trimming pared 4 bases from V and 4 bases from J, leaving 15 bases between. CDR3 length: 15 residues. The CDR3 bases are TGTGCCAGCAGCTCCGGTCCTTCCAGGGCAGATACGCAGTATTTT. Translation: CASSSGPSRADTQYF.

This clonotype was detected only a few times. This chain uses TRBV12-3 or TRBV12-4 with TRBJ2-2; TRBD1 agrees at 7 bases. V lost 6 bases and J lost 2; bases outside the gene matches: 12. The CDR3 spans 17 residues. The CDR3 sequence is CASRPNRGRGNTGELFF. The CDR3 nucleotides read TGTGCCAGCAGGCCTAACAGGGGTCGGGGAAACACCGGGGAGCTGTTTTTT.

The chain has TRBV10-3 and TRBJ2-5, with D possibly being TRBD1 (6 bases). CDR1 and CDR2 from the germline V gene are ENHRY and SYGVKD. Trimming took off 4 bases at V and 0 bases at J, with 6 bases between the two ends. The CDR3 loop spans 13 amino acids. CDR3 nucleotides: TGTGCCATCAGTGGACAGGACCAAGAGACCCAGTACTTC. Translating it yields CAISGQDQETQYF.

V is TRBV19 and J is TRBJ1-5; the D is unclear. V dropped 5 bases and J dropped 4 bases, with 12 bases sitting between them. CDR1 is LNHDA, CDR2 SQIVND, per germline (reference sequence). The CDR3 covers 14 residues. CDR3 protein: CASSVRRTNQPQHF. CDR3 DNA sequence: TGTGCCAGTAGTGTCCGACGGACGAATCAGCCCCAGCATTTT.

J is TRBJ2-1 and V is TRBV20-1; TRBD2 agrees at 8 bases. V lost 0 bases and J lost 5; bases outside the gene matches: 6. CDR1 is DFQATT, CDR2 SNEGSKA, per germline (reference sequence). The CDR3 covers 15 residues. The CDR3 region has the DNA TGCAGTGCTAGAGACGGCGGGAGGTTGGACAATGAGCAGTTCTTC. Its protein is CSARDGGRLDNEQFF.

In its sample, this clonotype was seen many times. The chain couples TRBV5-1 to TRBJ2-5; TRBD1 is a possible D gene (6 bases). The CDR3 is made up of 17 amino acids. CDR1 and CDR2 from the germline V gene are SGHRS and YFSETQ. V shed 0 bases and J shed 4 bases, with 19 bases lying between them. DNA for the CDR3: TGCGCCAGCAGCTTGGATCCAGGGGCGGCGGGTCGAGAGACCCAGTACTTC. Protein sequence: CASSLDPGAAGRETQYF.

This clonotype was counted a few times. The chain has TRBV6-2 or TRBV6-3 and TRBJ2-1, with D hard to call. CDR3 length: 14 amino acids. In germline, CDR1 is MNHEY, CDR2 SVGEGT. V lost 2 bases and J 5 bases, leaving 10 bases between the germline ends. The CDR3 region has the DNA TGTGCCAGCAGTTACCCCCAGCGAGACAATGAGCAGTTCTTC. It translates to CASSYPQRDNEQFF.

This clonotype was seen more than once but under ten times. The chain joins TRBV12-3 or TRBV12-4 to TRBJ2-3; D perhaps matches TRBD2 (5 bases). The CDR3 extends over 14 amino acids. With 1 base removed from V and 5 bases from J, the gap between germline ends came to 10 bases. Here the CDR3 DNA reads TGTGCCAGCAGTTTAGACGGGGTAAGAGATACGCAGTATTTT. Translating it yields CASSLDGVRDTQYF.

The gene calls are TRBV19 and TRBJ2-1, with unresolved D. V gave up 1 base and J gave up 5 bases, with 6 bases separating them. The CDR3 extends over 13 amino acids. The germline V gene encodes CDR1 LNHDA and CDR2 SQIVND (reference sequence). Written as DNA, the CDR3 is TGTGCCAGTAGTATAGGACCTGACAATGAGCAGTTCTTC. Its translation is CASSIGPDNEQFF.

This clonotype was counted at least ten times. The chain couples TRBV7-9 to TRBJ2-5; D may be TRBD2 (5 bases). The CDR3 runs 11 residues. Germline V gives CDR1 SEHNR, CDR2 FQNEAQ (reference sequence). With 5 bases removed from V and 7 bases from J, the gap between germline ends came to 8 bases. In DNA, the CDR3 is TGTGCCAGCAGCCCCGCGGGGACCCAGTACTTC. Amino acid sequence: CASSPAGTQYF.

The rearrangement uses TRBV7-2 and TRBJ2-7, with unresolved D. The CDR3 loop spans 11 amino acids. Germline CDR1 SGHTA, CDR2 FQGNSA. The ends were cut back, 3 bases at V and 5 bases at J, with 5 bases in the middle. CDR3 loop: CASSFFNEQYF. CDR3 DNA sequence: TGTGCCAGCAGCTTTTTTAACGAGCAGTACTTC.

This clonotype has only a few counts. The rearrangement uses TRBV12-3 or TRBV12-4 and TRBJ1-2; D is ambiguous. There are 14 residues in the CDR3. V lost 5 bases and J 4 bases, leaving 14 bases between the germline ends. The CDR3 here is CASSMQGSGYGYTF. CDR3 DNA: TGTGCCAGCAGTATGCAAGGTTCCGGCTATGGCTACACCTTC.

This clonotype has a handful of counts. The rearrangement links TRBV20-1 to TRBJ2-5, with 7 bases aligning to TRBD2. Germline V gene data show CDR1 as DFQATT and CDR2 as SNEGSKA (reference sequence). J was trimmed by 2 bases and V by 3 bases; bases with no gene match: 6. This CDR3 comprises 14 residues. The CDR3 here is CSASYGTTQETQYF. In DNA, the CDR3 is TGCAGTGCTAGCTACGGGACTACACAAGAGACCCAGTACTTC.

This clonotype has a handful of counts. J is TRBJ2-1 and V is TRBV20-1, with 9 nucleotides matching TRBD2. V shed 3 bases, J shed 8 bases, and the junction held 17 bases outside the gene matches. This CDR3 has 17 amino acids. Germline assignment: CDR1 DFQATT and CDR2 SNEGSKA (reference sequence). The CDR3 region is CSARPAPGSGSFHEQFF. The CDR3 DNA reads TGCAGTGCTAGGCCGGCCCCTGGTAGCGGGAGTTTCCATGAGCAGTTCTTC.

This clonotype showed up just a few times. The V gene is TRBV29-1, the J gene TRBJ2-1; TRBD2 aligns across 11 bases. This CDR3 spans 16 amino acids. With 5 bases clipped from V and 3 bases from J, the junction kept 9 bases outside the gene matches. Germline V CDR1 and CDR2: SQVTM, ANQGSEA. CDR3 in DNA: TGCAGCGTTAATAAAGCAACTAGCGGGAGCTACAATGAGCAGTTCTTC. It encodes CSVNKATSGSYNEQFF.

The chain combines TRBV7-3 with TRBJ1-1, with 8 bases that match TRBD1. The germline V gene has CDR1 SGHTA and CDR2 FQGTGA. The trim removed 5 bases at V and 4 bases at J, leaving 6 bases unmatched. This CDR3 has 14 residues. The DNA of the CDR3 is TGTGCCAGCAGCCAGACAGGGGCGGGCACTGAAGCTTTCTTT. Its protein is CASSQTGAGTEAFF.

The genes are TRBV12-3 or TRBV12-4 and TRBJ2-1, with TRBD2 as a possible D gene (6 bases). Deletions cut 1 base from V and 0 bases from J, with 13 bases between. This CDR3 contains 17 residues. CDR3 in DNA: TGTGCCAGCAGTTTAGGGTCTAGCGCGCGCTCCTACAATGAGCAGTTCTTC. Translated: CASSLGSSARSYNEQFF.

This chain links TRBV5-1 with TRBJ2-5, with TRBD2 identical over 10 bases. The CDR3 sequence is 15 residues long. The V gene end was trimmed by 5 bases and the J gene end by 2 bases; junction bases not matched to a gene: 6. CDR1 SGHRS and CDR2 YFSETQ come from the germline V gene. This CDR3 is CASSRTSGRQETQYF. The CDR3 DNA sequence: TGCGCCAGCAGTCGGACTAGCGGAAGACAAGAGACCCAGTACTTC.

In its sample, this clonotype was seen a few times. CDR3: CASSQGRDNSYGYTF. The CDR3 coding sequence is TGTGCCAGCTCACAGGGCAGGGACAACAGCTATGGCTACACCTTC. The chain has TRBV18 and TRBJ1-2; D might be TRBD1 (6 bases). V shed 4 bases and J shed 4 bases, with 16 bases lying between them. Germline CDR1 reads KGHSH; CDR2 reads LQKENI. This CDR3 has 15 residues.

The sample holds many counts of this clonotype. This sequence joins TRBV10-2 and TRBJ2-1; 9 nucleotides line up with TRBD2. Unmatched junction bases numbered 13, after V lost 6 bases and J lost 10 bases. The CDR3 runs to 15 residues. Per germline, CDR1 WSHSY and CDR2 SAAADI. The CDR3 protein is CASRTHWLAGFEQFF. The CDR3 region has the DNA TGCGCCAGCAGGACCCACTGGCTAGCGGGGTTCGAGCAGTTCTTC.

This clonotype was seen ten or more times. V is TRBV18 and J is TRBJ1-1; D gene unclear. V lost 1 base and J 0 bases, leaving 3 bases between the germline ends. Germline V gene sequence: CDR1 KGHSH, CDR2 LQKENI. This CDR3 comprises 13 residues. The CDR3 DNA is TGTGCCAGCTCACCACACGTGAACACTGAAGCTTTCTTT. It encodes CASSPHVNTEAFF.

The chain carries TRBV4-2 and TRBJ2-1, with 7 bases fitting TRBD1. V lost 4 bases and J lost 7; bases outside the gene matches: 10. There are 15 residues in the CDR3. Germline CDR1 LGHNA, CDR2 YNFKEQ. Here the CDR3 reads CASSPRRAGGNEQFF. For the CDR3, the DNA is TGTGCCAGCAGCCCTAGAAGGGCAGGGGGAAATGAGCAGTTCTTC.

This clonotype was counted a few times. The gene calls are TRBV6-5 and TRBJ1-2, with D perhaps TRBD1 (5 bases). The length of the CDR3 is 14 residues. Per the germline V gene, CDR1 is MNHEY and CDR2 is SVGAGI. V gave up 0 bases and J gave up 7 bases, with 12 bases separating them. The DNA for the CDR3 is TGTGCCAGCAGTTACTCGAGAGGGGATAGTGGCTACACCTTC. Translated, it gives CASSYSRGDSGYTF.

The chain recombines TRBV2 with TRBJ2-5, with a tentative D call TRBD1 (6 bases). The germline gives CDR1 SNHLY, CDR2 FYNNEI. V shed 5 bases and J shed 5 bases, with 18 bases lying between them. This CDR3 has 15 amino acids. Written as DNA, the CDR3 is TGTGCCAGCAGTTTTACAGGGTCCGGCGACGAGACCCAGTACTTC. Protein sequence: CASSFTGSGDETQYF.

The sample holds many counts of this clonotype. The chain links TRBV11-2 to TRBJ1-3; D is perhaps TRBD1 (6 bases). V lost 4 bases and J lost 0, with 10 bases in between. The CDR3 length is 15 residues. Looked up from germline, CDR1 is SGHAT and CDR2 is FQNNGV. CDR3 residues: CASSSGTHSGNTIYF. The DNA for the CDR3 is TGTGCCAGCAGCTCCGGGACACACTCTGGAAACACCATATATTTT.

Ten or more counts support this clonotype. The gene calls are TRBV7-8 and TRBJ2-1; TRBD1 is a possible D gene (6 bases). Germline CDR1 reads SGHVS; CDR2 reads FQNEAQ. This CDR3 is 18 amino acids long. V was clipped by 5 bases and J by 0 bases, with 20 bases between them. CDR3 nucleotide sequence: TGTGCCAGCAGCCTCGACAGGATGGCAGGACGCTCCTACAATGAGCAGTTCTTC. The encoded protein is CASSLDRMAGRSYNEQFF.